This T cell receptor beta chain was captured in a study of blood T cell repertoires in COVID-19 (dated by TCRdb to the early 2020s). With regard to the full study: Samples covering the acute and convalescent phases of COVID-19 were provided by collaborators in the United States, Italy and Spain. The sample metadata nearly always contained a de-identified subject ID, COVID-19 status, age in years and sex. Where available, HLA class I and class II types were obtained from metadata supplied by the sample provider rather than from assay-based typing. Deeply sampled blood TCRbeta repertoires from subjects exposed to, actively infected with, or recovered from COVID-19 were included in the dataset. The prospective study material was composed of cDNA or gDNA derived from T cells, B-cell-depleted T cells, or PBMCs. The repertoires were released in a freely available public database intended as a resource for research on the immune response to SARS-CoV-2. Samples were obtained from the ongoing ImmuneRACE study (first 160 participants) and from about 1,300 subjects provided by 6 global collaborators.

The research as a whole found: The amount of clinical and demographic metadata varied by source and participant and was provided uncurated.

The immunoSEQ Assay, a bias-controlled multiplex PCR, was used to amplify TCRbeta CDR3 regions from genomic DNA. The authors' pipeline ran thus. The number of nucleated cells in each sample was estimated from the amplification of reference gene primers within the assay. Sequence reads were collapsed and filtered to measure the absolute abundance of every unique TCRbeta CDR3 rearrangement. For each sample, productive Simpson clonality was calculated by taking the square root of Simpson's diversity index across productive rearrangements. Entries here come from immuneACCESS through TCRdb and include only in-frame sequences with V and J called. Some clones fail to appear in such tables; in the studies checked, an unresolved V gene covers under half of the shortfall, and the cause of the remainder is unknown. V and J calls plus clone size are reproduced from that table; the DNA served to infer D and trimming. A total of some 290,000 clones appear in this sample, 85% to 95% of them only once. Almost 4% of the sample is in the top ten clones.

A word on this clone: Which antigen it targets is not known. Per-base quality was not reported, and no clone a single base away is much larger than it.

In the prospective study, participants were roughly 18 to 100 years old, resided in approximately 22 geographic areas of the United States, and were enrolled through a virtual design. In the prospective study, participants were assigned to cohorts based on the clinical history participants reported in a screening survey and a study questionnaire. Exposed participants were defined as having been in contact with someone with a PCR-confirmed or clinician-diagnosed COVID-19 case within 2 weeks of study entry. In the prospective study, whole blood, serum and a nasopharyngeal or oropharyngeal swab were collected from each participant by mobile phlebotomists. Participants in the prospective study had the option to provide additional blood draws and questionnaires over an approximately 2-month period. Prospective study blood samples were shipped either frozen or at room temperature before DNA extraction.

V has 5 bases trimmed and J has 4 bases trimmed; junction bases matching no gene number 5. CDR1 SGHAT and CDR2 FQNNGV are derived from the germline V gene. The CDR3, cysteine through phenylalanine, is 16 amino acids long. Only CDR3 DNA is held: 48 bases, read in frame from base 1. Sequencing used PBMCs or T cells enriched from blood (not recorded which). Recombination connected TRBV11-2 to TRBJ1-6, with 10 junctional bases fitting TRBD1. The TCR originated in a woman aged 25-40 years who had been exposed to COVID-19. The CDR3 reads as follows: CASSPGTGAYNSPLHF. The bases are TGTGCCAGCAGCCCAGGGACAGGGGCATATAATTCACCCCTCCACTTT. Supplemented by the reference TRBV11-2 and TRBJ1-6 proteins around the CDR3, the complete variable domain is EAGVAQSPRYKIIEKRQSVAFWCNPISGHATLYWYQQILGQGPKLLIQFQNNGVVDDSQLPKDRFSAERLKGVDSTLKIQPAKLEDSAVYLCASSPGTGAYNSPLHFGNGTRLTVT.